The subject of this entry is one T cell receptor (beta chain). Libraries were prepared by immunoSEQ multiplex PCR; TCRdb keeps only in-frame clonotypes and omits some of them. The repertoire has under 150,000 clones, about 92% of them found once; the top ten carry about 2.7%. These data are taken from a study of T cell responses to AZD1222 COVID-19 vaccine. The CDR3 covers 14 residues. Germline CDR1 and CDR2: SGDLS and YYNGEE. Between the trimmed V and J ends, which lost 4 bases and 2 bases, there was a span of 10 bases. Specimen: peripheral blood, collected on day 0 of AZD1222 vaccination. The rearrangement joins TRBV9 to TRBJ2-1, with D maybe TRBD1 (5 bases). The sequence was obtained from an adult in good health. The CDR3 loop reads CASSQGMTYNEQFF. CDR3 DNA: TGTGCCAGCAGCCAGGGTATGACCTACAATGAGCAGTTCTTC.